The 8 T cell receptor beta chains in this list originate from one sample, sequenced in a study of cytomegalovirus exposure and HLA in healthy donors. Primers: 60 Vbeta forward and 13 Jbeta reverse. Method: immunoSEQ multiplex PCR; TCRdb's copy keeps in-frame clones and lacks some. Of about 65,000 clones listed, around 73% are singletons. The specimen sequenced was PBMCs. These receptors were collected from a girl aged 5-17 years in good health and CMV-seropositive.

The chain employs TRBV28 and TRBJ2-1; 9 nucleotides match TRBD2. V dropped 5 bases and J dropped 1; count of bases not matched to a gene: 6. This CDR3 region has 16 residues. The V gene's germline CDR1 is MDHEN and CDR2 SYDVKM. The CDR3 region has the DNA TGTGCCAGCAGTACCCCCAGCGGGGGGTCCTACAATGAGCAGTTCTTC. Residues: CASSTPSGGSYNEQFF.

This rearrangement joins TRBV2 to TRBJ2-3; TRBD2 aligns across 7 bases. V gave up 6 bases and J gave up 0 bases; unmatched junction bases: 12. The CDR3 runs to 17 residues. Germline assignment: CDR1 SNHLY and CDR2 FYNNEI. The chain's CDR3 is CASRRRGLAVSTDTQYF. CDR3 DNA sequence: TGTGCCAGCAGGCGTCGAGGCCTAGCGGTGAGCACAGATACGCAGTATTTT. Complete variable domain (other parts from reference TRBV2 and TRBJ2-3): EPEVTQTPSHQVTQMGQEVILRCVPISNHLYFYWYRQILGQKVEFLVSFYNNEISEKSEIFDDQFSVERPDGSNFTLKIRSTKLEDSAMYFCASRRRGLAVSTDTQYFGPGTRLTVL.

The chain employs TRBV6-1 and TRBJ2-1; D might be TRBD2 (8 bases). The V end lost 5 bases, the J end lost 7 bases, and 18 bases lay between the germline ends. The germline V gene encodes CDR1 MNHNS and CDR2 SASEGT. This CDR3 comprises 15 residues. The CDR3 coding sequence is TGTGCCAGCAGTCCCGGGGGGGGGACAGTGAATGAGCAGTTCTTC. It yields the protein CASSPGGGTVNEQFF.

This clone was seen a few times. J is TRBJ1-6 and V is TRBV7-2; D may be TRBD1 (6 bases). Germline V gene sequence: CDR1 SGHTA, CDR2 FQGNSA. CDR3 length: 16 residues. Trimming pared 2 bases from V and 5 bases from J, leaving 13 bases between. CDR3: CASSLKTGWDNSPLHF. CDR3 nucleotide sequence: TGTGCCAGCAGCTTAAAAACAGGGTGGGATAATTCACCCCTCCACTTT. The full variable domain, in which reference TRBV7-2 and TRBJ1-6 provide the parts outside the CDR3, is GAGVSQSPSNKVTEKGKDVELRCDPISGHTALYWYRQSLGQGLEFLIYFQGNSAPDKSGLPSDRFSAERTGGSVSTLTIQRTQQEDSAVYLCASSLKTGWDNSPLHFGNGTRLTVT.

The CDR3 DNA sequence: TGTGCCAGCAGCTCGCAGGGAGGGGATGAAAAACTGTTTTTT. Protein: CASSSQGGDEKLFF. V gene TRBV5-4 combines with J gene TRBJ1-4, with a possible D match to TRBD1 (5 bases). This CDR3 contains 14 residues. V was trimmed by 3 bases and J by 6 bases, leaving 12 bases between them. Germline CDR1 is SGHNT and CDR2 is YYREEE (reference sequence).

The chain recombines TRBV4-3 with TRBJ1-1; no definite D call. The ends were cut back, 0 bases at V and 0 bases at J, with 14 bases in the middle. Germline V gives CDR1 LGHNA, CDR2 YSLEER. The CDR3 spans 17 residues. The CDR3 DNA follows: TGCGCCAGCAGCCAAGAAACCGGGGTTTTAATGAACACTGAAGCTTTCTTT. This translates into CASSQETGVLMNTEAFF.

The CDR3 sequence: CASSFKGDSSYEQYF. The CDR3 nucleotides are TGTGCCAGCAGCTTTAAAGGGGACAGCTCCTACGAGCAGTACTTC. The V gene is TRBV7-2, the J gene TRBJ2-7, with 7 bases aligning to TRBD1. J lost 0 bases, V lost 3 bases, and 5 bases had no gene match. CDR1 and CDR2 from the germline V gene are SGHTA and FQGNSA. This CDR3 has 15 residues.

In its sample, this clone was seen a few times. As DNA, the CDR3 is TGCAGCGTTCCCGGAGTGAGCAATGAGCAGTTCTTC. It specifies CSVPGVSNEQFF. J is TRBJ2-1 and V is TRBV29-1; D gene uncertain. In germline, CDR1 is SQVTM, CDR2 ANQGSEA. The germline V and J ends were trimmed by 5 bases and 6 bases, with 11 bases remaining between them. The CDR3 extends over 12 amino acids.